This TCR beta chain was recovered during a study of shared clonotypes between healthy human individuals. This CDR3 is 14 amino acids long. V gave up 5 bases and J gave up 2 bases, with 14 bases separating them. From germline, CDR1 is SQVTM and CDR2 ANQGSEA. Points from the study as a whole: Lower generation probabilities were found for non-shared clonotypes than for those shared by all four donors.

Concerning this clone itself: Its target is unknown.

The protocol was immunoSEQ multiplex PCR, while the TCRdb copy is restricted to in-frame clones and leaves out a portion. The sample lists about 1.5 million clones, roughly 95% occurring once. The sample consisted of naive CD4+ T cells sorted from blood. Subset given: CD45RA+ positively selected. The gene calls are TRBV29-1 and TRBJ2-3; D uncertain. The sequence was obtained from a young man in good health. As DNA, the CDR3 is TGCAGCGTTTCGGGCACCCCCCCCACAGATACGCAGTATTTT. Protein: CSVSGTPPTDTQYF.